This T cell receptor (beta chain) emerged from a study of shared clonotypes between healthy human individuals. V shed 2 bases and J 3 bases; nucleotides not matched to a gene: 4. CDR3 length: 16 amino acids. Germline V lookup: CDR1 MDHEN, CDR2 SYDVKM. Study outcomes and limitations: Rarefaction gave evidence that sorted-subset sequencing remained incomplete despite large depth.

The method was immunoSEQ multiplex PCR; TCRdb's version includes in-frame clones alone and lacks a portion of them. The repertoire consists of about 2.1 million clones, with 93% occurring once and the leading ten covering more than 1.5%. Naive CD8 cells were CD45RO-negative, positively selected for CCR7, excluding terminally differentiated effector memory CD45RA+ cells. In the case of this clone: Its antigen is undetermined.

The sequenced material came from naive CD8+ T cells from PBMCs. This TCR was sampled from a man aged 18 to 29 in good health. Some clones in this sample may be carry-over from other donors' samples. The gene calls are TRBV28 and TRBJ2-7; TRBD2 matches at 13 bases. CDR3 sequence reads: CASSLLGTSGDYEQYF. DNA for the CDR3: TGTGCCAGCAGTTTACTTGGGACTAGCGGGGACTACGAGCAGTACTTC. The whole variable domain, remainder taken from reference TRBV28 and TRBJ2-7, is DVKVTQSSRYLVKRTGEKVFLECVQDMDHENMFWYRQDPGLGLRLIYFSYDVKMKEKGDIPEGYSVSREKKERFSLILESASTNQTSMYLCASSLLGTSGDYEQYFGPGTRLTVT.